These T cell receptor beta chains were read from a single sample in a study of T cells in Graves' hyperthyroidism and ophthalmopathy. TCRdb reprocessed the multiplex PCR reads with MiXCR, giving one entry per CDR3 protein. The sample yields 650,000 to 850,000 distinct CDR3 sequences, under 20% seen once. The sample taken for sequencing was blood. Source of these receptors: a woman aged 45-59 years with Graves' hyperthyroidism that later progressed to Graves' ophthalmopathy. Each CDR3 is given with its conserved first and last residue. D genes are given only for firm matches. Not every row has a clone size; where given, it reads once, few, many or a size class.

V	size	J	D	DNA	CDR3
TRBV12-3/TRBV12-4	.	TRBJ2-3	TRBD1	TGTGCCAGCAACTTACGGACAGGGGGCGGGTCAGATACGCAGTATTTT	CASNLRTGGGSDTQYF
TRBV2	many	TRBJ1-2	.	TGTGCCAGCAGTGGGCAGATCCTCTACGGCTACACCTTC	CASSGQILYGYTF
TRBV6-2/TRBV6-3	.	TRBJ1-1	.	TGTGCCAGCAGTTACCGGGGGGGCGCCACTGAAGCTTCCTTT	CASSYRGGATEASF
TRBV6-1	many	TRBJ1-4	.	TGTGCCAGCAGTGATCAGGACGAGGTTTGGGAAAAACTGTTTTTT	CASSDQDEVWEKLFF
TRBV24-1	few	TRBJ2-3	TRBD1	TGTGCCACCAGTGACCCCGGGACAGGGGTCGGAGATACGCAGTATTTT	CATSDPGTGVGDTQYF
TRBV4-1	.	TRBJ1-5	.	TGCGCCAGCAGCCAATTCGGGGAAGGCAATCAGCCCCAGCATTTT	CASSQFGEGNQPQHF
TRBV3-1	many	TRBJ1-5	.	TGTGCCAGCAGCCAAGATTTGGGGGGAGGGGCTCAGCCCCAGCATTTT	CASSQDLGGGAQPQHF
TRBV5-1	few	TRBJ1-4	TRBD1	TGCGCCAGCAGAGATATTAGGGGGCGCGATGAAAAACTGTTTTTT	CASRDIRGRDEKLFF
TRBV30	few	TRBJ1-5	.	TGTGCCTGGAGTTTCGATAGAGGGGATCAGCCCCAGCATTTT	CAWSFDRGDQPQHF
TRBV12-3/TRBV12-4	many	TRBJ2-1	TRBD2	TGTGCCAGCAGGGAAGCCGGGACTAGCGTTAATGAGCAGTTCTTC	CASREAGTSVNEQFF
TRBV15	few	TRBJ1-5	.	TGTGCCACCTGGGGGGGGGTCGGCGATCAGCCCCAGCATTTT	CATWGGVGDQPQHF
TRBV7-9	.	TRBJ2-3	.	TGTGCCAGCAGCTTCCTTACGGGGGGCAACACAGATACGCAGTATTTT	CASSFLTGGNTDTQYF
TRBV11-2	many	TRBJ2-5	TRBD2	TGTGCCAGCAGCTTAGTCGGGGGGGGGCAAGAGACCCAGTACTTC	CASSLVGGGQETQYF
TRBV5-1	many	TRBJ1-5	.	TGCGCCAGCGCCGCGGGGCCTGAGAGCAATCAGCCCCAGCATTTT	CASAAGPESNQPQHF
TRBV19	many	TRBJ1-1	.	TGTGCCAGTAGATCGGACAGTGTCAGGAACACTGAAGCTTTCTTT	CASRSDSVRNTEAFF
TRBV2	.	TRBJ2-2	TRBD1	TGTGCCAGTGGGGACAGGGCTGACACCGGGGAGCTGTTTTTT	CASGDRADTGELFF